A selection of T cell receptor beta chains follows, all from one sample in a study of cytomegalovirus exposure and HLA in healthy donors. Profiled with immunoSEQ multiplex PCR; TCRdb holds only in-frame clones, not every one. Here the sample table reports approximately 110,000 clones. What was sequenced was PBMCs. The source of these receptors is a man aged 35-49 years in good health and CMV-seronegative. The CDR3 runs from the conserved cysteine through the conserved F or W. D genes are given only for firm matches.

v_gene,j_gene,d_gene,CDR3aa,CDR3nt
TRBV5-4,TRBJ2-1,TRBD2,CASSRLSGTYNEQFF,TGTGCCAGCAGCCGACTTAGCGGGACTTACAATGAGCAGTTCTTC
TRBV6-6,TRBJ1-3,TRBD1,CASSYDRERNTIYF,TGTGCCAGCAGTTACGACAGGGAGAGAAACACCATATATTTT
TRBV7-2,TRBJ2-1,NA,CASSLMTPNNEQFF,TGTGCCAGCAGCTTAATGACACCTAACAATGAGCAGTTCTTC
TRBV6-1,TRBJ2-7,TRBD1,CASTRDRGSEQYF,TGTGCCAGCACCCGGGACAGGGGGAGCGAGCAGTACTTC
TRBV7-3,TRBJ2-3,NA,CASSRGGPGRTDTQYF,TGTGCCAGCAGTAGGGGGGGCCCGGGGCGTACAGATACGCAGTATTTT
TRBV11-2,TRBJ2-5,TRBD1,CASSRDRGETQYF,TGTGCCAGCAGTCGGGACAGGGGTGAGACCCAGTACTTC
TRBV2,TRBJ2-1,NA,CASTTGLGSGEQFF,TGTGCCAGCACCACGGGACTTGGTTCAGGCGAGCAGTTCTTC
TRBV11-3,TRBJ1-6,NA,CASSLGPVNSPLHF,TGTGCCAGCAGCTTAGGGCCAGTCAATTCACCCCTCCACTTT
TRBV5-8,TRBJ2-3,TRBD2,CASSSLAGVITDTQYF,TGTGCCAGCAGCTCTTTAGCGGGAGTTATCACAGATACGCAGTATTTT
TRBV19,TRBJ1-4,NA,CASTLDSATNEKLFF,TGTGCCAGTACCCTCGACAGTGCAACTAATGAAAAACTGTTTTTT
TRBV5-1,TRBJ2-7,NA,CASSRTLALNSGYEQYF,TGCGCCAGCAGTAGAACGCTAGCGTTGAATTCAGGATACGAGCAGTACTTC
TRBV7-9,TRBJ2-3,NA,CASNPSGSGRTDTQYF,TGTGCCAGCAACCCAAGTGGTAGCGGTCGCACAGATACGCAGTATTTT
TRBV5-8,TRBJ1-2,TRBD1,CASSSHRDRVYGYTF,TGTGCCAGCAGCTCGCACCGGGACAGGGTGTATGGCTACACCTTC
TRBV6-5,TRBJ1-1,NA,CASSLTTQMNTEAFF,TGTGCCAGCAGTTTGACGACACAAATGAACACTGAAGCTTTCTTT
TRBV19,TRBJ1-3,NA,CASSISGSGNTIYF,TGTGCCAGTAGTATATCAGGTTCTGGAAACACCATATATTTT
TRBV5-6,TRBJ2-3,NA,CASSLGRGRMDTQYF,TGTGCCAGCAGCTTGGGTAGGGGTCGGATGGATACGCAGTATTTT
TRBV28,TRBJ1-2,NA,CASSLFLRDRPGRGYGYTF,TGTGCCAGCAGTTTATTTTTGCGGGACCGACCAGGTCGAGGCTATGGCTACACCTTC
TRBV11-1,TRBJ2-5,TRBD2,CASSHGGAPVGAQYF,TGTGCCAGCAGCCACGGGGGGGCCCCCGTTGGGGCCCAGTACTTC
TRBV10-3,TRBJ1-1,NA,CAISGRKDNTEAFF,TGTGCCATCAGTGGGCGGAAGGATAACACTGAAGCTTTCTTT
TRBV23-1,TRBJ2-7,TRBD1,CASSQDRVTRAEQYF,TGCGCCAGCAGTCAAGACAGGGTTACTAGGGCCGAGCAGTACTTC
TRBV5-1,TRBJ1-4,NA,CASSREGPNEKLFF,TGCGCCAGCAGTAGAGAGGGCCCAAATGAAAAACTGTTTTTT
TRBV6-1,TRBJ1-1,NA,CASSQQGNTEAFF,TGTGCCAGCAGCCAGCAGGGGAACACTGAAGCTTTCTTT
TRBV5-6,TRBJ1-5,TRBD1,CASSLGDREIRAQHF,TGTGCCAGCAGCTTGGGGGACAGGGAAATCAGGGCCCAGCATTTT
TRBV6-1,TRBJ2-7,TRBD1,CASSEGQTPLYEQYF,TGTGCCAGCAGCGAGGGACAGACCCCGCTCTACGAGCAGTACTTC
TRBV7-6,TRBJ2-3,NA,CASTLQAGDTQYF,TGTGCCAGCACCTTACAGGCGGGAGATACGCAGTATTTT
TRBV5-1,TRBJ2-7,TRBD2,CASSLVPSGSPSYEQYF,TGCGCCAGCAGCTTGGTCCCTAGCGGGAGCCCCTCCTACGAGCAGTACTTC
TRBV5-4,TRBJ1-1,NA,CASSVGLGGDTEAFF,TGTGCCAGCAGCGTCGGGCTGGGGGGAGACACTGAAGCTTTCTTT
TRBV27,TRBJ2-3,NA,CASSPPRQPSTDTQYF,TGTGCCAGCAGTCCCCCCCGACAGCCTAGCACAGATACGCAGTATTTT
TRBV18,TRBJ2-3,NA,CASSPSLTDTQYF,TGTGCCAGCTCACCATCACTAACAGATACGCAGTATTTT
TRBV6-5,TRBJ2-7,TRBD1,CASSYSRQGASEQYF,TGTGCCAGCAGTTACTCGCGCCAGGGGGCCTCAGAGCAGTACTTC
TRBV10-3,TRBJ2-5,NA,CAIRDSPQETQYF,TGTGCCATCAGGGACAGCCCCCAAGAGACCCAGTACTTC
TRBV28,TRBJ1-2,NA,CASRLIGGSYGYTF,TGTGCCAGCAGACTAATCGGGGGTAGCTATGGCTACACCTTC
TRBV6-1,TRBJ2-2,TRBD2,CASSVWREVGTGELFF,TGTGCCAGCAGTGTATGGCGGGAGGTGGGGACCGGGGAGCTGTTTTTT
TRBV9,TRBJ2-7,TRBD1,CASSVQGAGEQYF,TGTGCCAGCAGCGTCCAGGGGGCAGGCGAGCAGTACTTC
TRBV5-6,TRBJ2-5,TRBD2,CASSLGLAEAEETQYF,TGTGCCAGCAGCTTGGGGCTAGCGGAGGCCGAGGAGACCCAGTACTTC
TRBV7-2,TRBJ2-7,TRBD1,CASSRDRGLYEQYF,TGTGCCAGCAGCAGGGACAGGGGGCTATACGAGCAGTACTTC
TRBV5-1,TRBJ2-7,NA,CASSKQGFDEQYF,TGCGCCAGCAGTAAGCAGGGTTTCGACGAGCAGTACTTC
TRBV9,TRBJ2-6,TRBD2,CASSVTGGFWANVLTF,TGTGCCAGCAGCGTAACCGGGGGGTTTTGGGCCAACGTCCTGACTTTC
TRBV7-6,TRBJ2-7,TRBD2,CASSLASTSGGSYEQYF,TGTGCCAGCAGCTTAGCCTCAACTAGCGGGGGCTCCTACGAGCAGTACTTC
TRBV5-6,TRBJ2-7,TRBD1,CASSSGQGGFGEQYF,TGTGCCAGCAGCTCTGGACAGGGGGGCTTTGGCGAGCAGTACTTC
TRBV28,TRBJ2-3,NA,CASSLRVRRTDTQYF,TGTGCCAGCAGTTTAAGAGTTCGTCGCACAGATACGCAGTATTTT
TRBV20-1,TRBJ2-1,NA,CSAGRNNEQFF,TGCAGTGCGGGGCGAAACAATGAGCAGTTCTTC
TRBV28,TRBJ2-3,TRBD2,CASSFLAGTDTQYF,TGTGCCAGCAGTTTCCTAGCGGGAACAGATACGCAGTATTTT
TRBV15,TRBJ2-7,TRBD1,CATSRETDRSYEQYF,TGTGCCACCAGCAGAGAGACGGACAGGTCCTACGAGCAGTACTTC
TRBV7-2,TRBJ2-1,NA,CASSLGARGSHEQFF,TGTGCCAGCAGCTTGGGGGCTCGCGGGAGTCATGAGCAGTTCTTC
TRBV5-1,TRBJ2-7,NA,CASSFSSPYEQYF,TGCGCCAGCAGCTTTTCTTCCCCCTACGAGCAGTACTTC
TRBV5-1,TRBJ2-2,TRBD2,CASSGQETSGSGELFF,TGCGCCAGCAGCGGACAAGAGACTAGCGGAAGCGGGGAGCTGTTTTTT
TRBV9,TRBJ2-3,TRBD2,CASSPGLVFADTQYF,TGTGCCAGCAGCCCGGGACTAGTGTTTGCGGATACGCAGTATTTT
TRBV11-3,TRBJ2-5,TRBD2,CASSPGLAAQETQYF,TGTGCCAGCAGCCCCGGACTAGCGGCTCAAGAGACCCAGTACTTC
TRBV19,TRBJ1-2,TRBD1,CASKDTGGGRGYTF,TGTGCCTCCAAAGACACAGGGGGTGGTCGTGGCTACACCTTC
TRBV5-4,TRBJ2-3,TRBD2,CASSNDGAKRASGSTDTQYF,TGTGCCAGCAGCAACGACGGGGCTAAGCGGGCTAGCGGGAGCACAGATACGCAGTATTTT
TRBV27,TRBJ1-5,TRBD1,CASSPSTGTVQPQHF,TGTGCCAGCAGTCCTTCGACAGGGACAGTTCAGCCCCAGCATTTT
TRBV6-5,TRBJ1-2,TRBD1,CASSYLTGGVYGYTF,TGTGCCAGCAGTTACTTGACAGGGGGAGTTTATGGCTACACCTTC
TRBV6-5,TRBJ2-7,TRBD1,CASSYSRQGDTYEQYF,TGTGCCAGCAGTTACTCGAGACAGGGGGACACCTACGAGCAGTACTTC
TRBV7-2,TRBJ2-7,NA,CASSLQGSWYEQYF,TGTGCCAGCAGCTTACAGGGAAGTTGGTACGAGCAGTACTTC